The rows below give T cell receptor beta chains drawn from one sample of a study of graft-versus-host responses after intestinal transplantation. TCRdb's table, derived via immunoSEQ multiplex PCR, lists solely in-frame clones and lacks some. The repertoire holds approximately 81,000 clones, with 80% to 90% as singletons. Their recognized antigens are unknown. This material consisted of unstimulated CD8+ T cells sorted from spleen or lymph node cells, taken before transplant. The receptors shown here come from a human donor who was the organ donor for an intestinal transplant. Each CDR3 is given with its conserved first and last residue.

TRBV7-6	CASSRGGYYEQYF
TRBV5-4	CASSHQGKPYEQYF
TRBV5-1	CASSYGQGANEKLFF
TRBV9	CASSVDAGKNYGYTF
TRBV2	CASLEGPYEQYF
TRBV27	CASSLFAGDNYGYTF
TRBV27	CASRRLGDPYEQYF
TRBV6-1	CASTSYGGEAFF
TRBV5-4	CASSYGLAGGSSYNEQFF
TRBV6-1	CASSPRTGTYEQYF
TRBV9	CASSVGESSYNEQFF
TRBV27	CATQSVDTQYF
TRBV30	CAWNYGTGSYVPFEQYF
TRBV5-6	CASSPLDRGTEAFF
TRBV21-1	CASSTPGPRRLSYEQYF
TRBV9	CASSPRGPWFNTIYF
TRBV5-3	CARSLERPRNRGNNQPQHF
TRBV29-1	CSVDATIETQYF
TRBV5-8	CASSPIFGRDTDTQYF
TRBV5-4	CASSSRELVFNEQFF
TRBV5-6	CASSLGRAQPQHF
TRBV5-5	CASSPLGATGREKLFF
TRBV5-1	CASSPGQGADRHEKLFF
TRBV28	CASSGQGWAYEQYF
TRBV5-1	CASSLGQGHTEAFF
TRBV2	CAMPVMGHGYTF
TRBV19	CASSRTGLDEKLFF
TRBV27	CASGPGWGGYGYTF
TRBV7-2	CASSSLGFSYNEQFF
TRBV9	CASSADGLNTEAFF
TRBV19	CASSIRWNEQFF
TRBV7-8	CASSHQGGGQPQHF
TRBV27	CASRTGGTEAFF
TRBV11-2	CASALGDEQYF
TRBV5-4	CASSLPYTEAFF
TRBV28	CASSSLYEQYF
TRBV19	CASSTYRTRGGYTF
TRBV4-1	CASSPETGPWYEQYF
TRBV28	CASSLSRFRQFF